One and the same sample provided the 32 T cell receptor beta chains below, sequenced in a study of regulatory T cells. Antigen specificity for these receptors is unknown. Amplification used 52 TRBV primers and 13 TRBJ primers. TCRdb's table, derived via immunoSEQ multiplex PCR, lists solely in-frame clones and lacks some. This sample has about 6,100 clones, with 85% to 90% found just once. Study conclusions and caveats: Regulatory T cells from CD3G-deficient patients were less diverse than autologous conventional CD4+ cells and control regulatory cells.

Sequenced material: CD4+ Tregs sorted from blood. These receptors came from a young adult with CD3G deficiency.

This clone was seen once. This sequence joins TRBV6-5 and TRBJ2-2; D gene ambiguous. This CDR3 region has 12 residues. CDR1 is MNHEY and CDR2 is SVGAGI in the germline V gene. V lost 6 bases, J lost 4 bases, and 6 bases lay in between. The CDR3 bases are TGTGCCAGCAGGAGGAGCACCGGGGAGCTGTTTTTT. Its translation is CASRRSTGELFF.

This clone was picked up one time. The rearrangement joins TRBV28 to TRBJ1-1; 12 bases line up with TRBD1. Germline CDR1 and CDR2: MDHEN and SYDVKM. The V segment lost 4 bases and the J segment 4 bases; nucleotides outside the gene matches: 13. The CDR3 sequence is 18 residues long. CDR3: CASSYPRDRGRIGTEAFF. The CDR3 bases are TGTGCCAGCAGTTACCCAAGGGACAGGGGGCGAATTGGCACTGAAGCTTTCTTT.

This chain links TRBV28 with TRBJ2-7; tentatively, D is TRBD1 (6 bases). The CDR3 extends over 12 amino acids. Germline-derived CDR1 and CDR2 are MDHEN and SYDVKM. Trimming removed 4 bases at V and 3 bases at J, with 7 bases between. This CDR3 is CASSSGVYEQYF. The DNA for the CDR3 is TGTGCCAGCAGTTCAGGGGTCTACGAGCAGTACTTC.

This clone appeared a single time. The CDR3 DNA sequence: TGTGCCAGCAGCCCTGGGGGGGCCTCCGGTTCCGAGCAGTACTTC. Its protein product is CASSPGGASGSEQYF. This chain links TRBV28 with TRBJ2-7; D may be TRBD2 (7 bases). This CDR3 region has 15 residues. In germline, CDR1 is MDHEN, CDR2 SYDVKM. The ends were cut back, 6 bases at V and 6 bases at J, with 21 bases in the middle.

The V gene is TRBV19, the J gene TRBJ2-2, with D perhaps given as TRBD1 or TRBD2 (6 bases each). The CDR3 extends over 13 amino acids. Trimming pared 6 bases from V and 5 bases from J, leaving 10 bases between. Germline V gene data show CDR1 as LNHDA and CDR2 as SQIVND (reference sequence). CDR3: CASRGAGTGELFF. CDR3 bases: TGTGCCAGTAGGGGGGCGGGAACCGGGGAGCTGTTTTTT.

This chain joins TRBV9 and TRBJ2-7; unclear D gene. CDR1 SGDLS and CDR2 YYNGEE come from the germline V gene. This CDR3 is built from 14 residues. Trimming cost V 9 bases and J 3 bases, with 19 bases left between them. This chain's CDR3 is CANPLLRKDYEQYF. In DNA form, the CDR3 reads TGTGCCAACCCCCTGTTAAGAAAGGACTACGAGCAGTACTTC.

The rearrangement links TRBV7-9 to TRBJ2-1; perhaps TRBD2 as D (7 bases). The V end was cut by 5 bases, the J end by 7 bases, with 15 bases between. CDR1 is SEHNR and CDR2 is FQNEAQ in the germline V gene (reference sequence). This CDR3 comprises 14 residues. CDR3 protein: CASSPLGGRNEQFF. The CDR3 bases are TGTGCCAGCAGCCCATTGGGGGGGCGAAATGAGCAGTTCTTC.

The gene calls are TRBV23-1 and TRBJ2-1; TRBD2 aligns across 9 bases. TRBV23-1 is noted as an ORF with a role that remains uncertain. The CDR3 length is 17 residues. The junction had 19 bases not matched to a gene; V was cut back by 9 bases and J by 7 bases. CDR3: CASIILISAGGINEQFF. CDR3 DNA: TGCGCCAGTATCATCCTGATCTCGGCGGGAGGGATTAATGAGCAGTTCTTC.

This sequence joins TRBV28 and TRBJ1-1; D unresolved. The germline V gene has CDR1 MDHEN and CDR2 SYDVKM. V gave up 3 bases and J gave up 1 base, with 15 bases separating them. The CDR3 is made up of 16 amino acids. CDR3 sequence (DNA): TGTGCCAGCAGTTTCCGAAAGGGCAGAAAGAACACTGAAGCTTTCTTT. It yields the protein CASSFRKGRKNTEAFF. The variable domain in full, with the rest retrieved from reference TRBV28 and TRBJ1-1, is DVKVTQSSRYLVKRTGEKVFLECVQDMDHENMFWYRQDPGLGLRLIYFSYDVKMKEKGDIPEGYSVSREKKERFSLILESASTNQTSMYLCASSFRKGRKNTEAFFGQGTRLTVV.

V usage is TRBV5-1 and J usage is TRBJ1-2, with 7 bases fitting TRBD1. CDR3 length: 14 residues. CDR1 and CDR2 (germline): SGHRS, YFSETQ. J lost 5 bases, V lost 4 bases, and 8 bases had no gene match. The CDR3 bases are TGCGCCAGCAGCCCCCTTGGGACAGCGTATGGCTACACCTTC. It codes for CASSPLGTAYGYTF.

This chain connects TRBV28 to TRBJ2-7; 12 nucleotides agree with TRBD2. Trimming cost V 6 bases and J 5 bases; bases outside gene matches: 8. Germline assignment: CDR1 MDHEN and CDR2 SYDVKM. The CDR3 runs to 15 residues. CDR3 coding DNA: TGTGCCAGCAGCCCCCCGACTAGCGGGAGAAACGAGCAGTACTTC. Its protein is CASSPPTSGRNEQYF.

The chain recombines TRBV6-1 with TRBJ1-4; D might be TRBD1 (5 bases). Germline V CDR1 and CDR2: MNHNS, SASEGT. CDR3 length: 17 residues. V gave up 2 bases and J gave up 4 bases, with 17 bases separating them. CDR3 loop: CASSESGTAVGNEKLFF. CDR3 nucleotide sequence: TGTGCCAGCAGTGAATCGGGGACGGCGGTGGGTAATGAAAAACTGTTTTTT.

The J gene is TRBJ2-7, the V gene TRBV27, with D perhaps assigned TRBD1 or TRBD2 (7 bases each). The CDR3 spans 14 residues. Germline V CDR1 and CDR2: MNHEY, SMNVEV (reference sequence). V dropped 6 bases and J dropped 6 bases, with 18 bases sitting between them. The CDR3 DNA reads TGTGCCAGCAGAGATCGGACAGGCGGGGGCGAGCAGTACTTC. The encoded protein is CASRDRTGGGEQYF.

This clone was found once. The rearrangement joins TRBV18 to TRBJ2-3, with unresolved D. CDR3 length: 14 residues. V lost 3 bases to trimming and J lost 5 bases, with 12 bases between them. Germline CDR1 and CDR2: KGHSH and LQKENI. CDR3 sequence (DNA): TGTGCCAGCTCACCCCGTGGGGTGCGAGATACGCAGTATTTT. Residues: CASSPRGVRDTQYF.

The V and J genes are TRBV28 and TRBJ1-1, with a possible D match to TRBD1 (5 bases). Germline CDR1 is MDHEN and CDR2 is SYDVKM. The CDR3 length is 13 residues. V was shortened by 8 bases and J by 1 base, with 11 bases between the two germline ends. In DNA, the CDR3 is TGTGCCAGCGGGGGGGGACGGAACACTGAAGCTTTCTTT. It translates to CASGGGRNTEAFF. The full variable domain, rest sourced from reference TRBV28 and TRBJ1-1, is DVKVTQSSRYLVKRTGEKVFLECVQDMDHENMFWYRQDPGLGLRLIYFSYDVKMKEKGDIPEGYSVSREKKERFSLILESASTNQTSMYLCASGGGRNTEAFFGQGTRLTVV.

V usage is TRBV5-1 and J usage is TRBJ1-6; 7 nucleotides line up with TRBD1. The ends lost 4 bases at V and 4 bases at J; junction bases unmatched: 2. The CDR3 length is 14 residues. Germline CDR1 is SGHRS and CDR2 is YFSETQ. The CDR3 region has the DNA TGCGCCAGCAGCCTGGGACAGTATAATTCACCCCTCCACTTT. Translation gives CASSLGQYNSPLHF.

This chain joins TRBV6-1 and TRBJ1-1; the match to TRBD1 covers 8 bases. The V segment lost 0 bases and the J segment 1 base; nucleotides outside the gene matches: 7. Germline CDR1 reads MNHNS; CDR2 reads SASEGT. The CDR3 totals 17 residues. CDR3 sequence reads: CASSEALGGTGNTEAFF. The DNA of the CDR3 is TGTGCCAGCAGTGAAGCTTTAGGAGGGACAGGGAACACTGAAGCTTTCTTT.

The chain joins TRBV28 to TRBJ2-1; 15 bases match TRBD2. V trimming: 5 bases; J trimming: 5 bases; junction bases outside the gene matches: 7. CDR1 is MDHEN, CDR2 SYDVKM, per germline. This CDR3 is built from 17 residues. The CDR3 is CASSPWTSGRVNNEQFF. The CDR3 DNA sequence: TGTGCCAGCAGTCCCTGGACTAGCGGGAGGGTCAACAATGAGCAGTTCTTC. Full variable domain (remainder filled in from reference TRBV28 and TRBJ2-1): DVKVTQSSRYLVKRTGEKVFLECVQDMDHENMFWYRQDPGLGLRLIYFSYDVKMKEKGDIPEGYSVSREKKERFSLILESASTNQTSMYLCASSPWTSGRVNNEQFFGPGTRLTVL.

The J gene is TRBJ1-4, the V gene TRBV12-2; the table's D call TRBD1 went unverified against the DNA. TRBV12-2 corresponds to a pseudogene. The CDR3 is 18 residues long. The CDR3 DNA reads as TGTGCAAGTCGCCCACTACCTTGGGGGGGGGACAGGGAGGAAAAACTGTTTTTT. Translating gives CASRPLPWGGDREEKLFF.

The CDR3 DNA sequence: TGTGCCAGCAGGCAGGTGCCCTACGAGCAGTACTTC. This encodes CASRQVPYEQYF. The J gene is TRBJ2-7, the V gene TRBV6-1; no clear D. Per the germline V gene, CDR1 is MNHNS and CDR2 is SASEGT. The V end lost 6 bases, the J end lost 2 bases, and 8 bases lay between the germline ends. The CDR3 loop spans 12 amino acids.

The genes are TRBV6-6 and TRBJ1-1; D perhaps matches TRBD1 (6 bases). Germline assignment: CDR1 MNHNY and CDR2 SVGAGI (reference sequence). The CDR3 is 14 amino acids. Trimming removed 2 bases from V and 4 bases from J, with 11 bases in between. In nucleotides, the CDR3 is TGTGCCAGCAGTTACCTTCAGGGGCGCACTGAAGCTTTCTTT. As protein: CASSYLQGRTEAFF.

The chain has TRBV19 and TRBJ2-1; 7 bases align to TRBD2. This CDR3 is built from 15 residues. Trimming cost V 6 bases and J 8 bases; bases outside gene matches: 13. CDR1 and CDR2 (germline): LNHDA, SQIVND (reference sequence). CDR3 loop: CASSPRGGSSDEQFF. CDR3 nucleotides: TGTGCCAGTAGCCCCCGTGGCGGGAGCAGTGATGAGCAGTTCTTC. The full variable domain, rest sourced from reference TRBV19 and TRBJ2-1, is DGGITQSPKYLFRKEGQNVTLSCEQNLNHDAMYWYRQDPGQGLRLIYYSQIVNDFQKGDIAEGYSVSREKKESFPLTVTSAQKNPTAFYLCASSPRGGSSDEQFFGPGTRLTVL.

The rearrangement uses TRBV18 and TRBJ2-2; no clear D. Germline V CDR1 and CDR2: KGHSH, LQKENI. The V and J ends lost 3 bases and 1 base respectively, with 6 bases between them. CDR3 length: 14 amino acids. The CDR3 nucleotides read TGTGCCAGCTCACCCGACCTGAACACCGGGGAGCTGTTTTTT. This encodes CASSPDLNTGELFF.

The chain carries TRBV20-1 and TRBJ2-3; perhaps TRBD2 as D (5 bases). Germline CDR1 DFQATT, CDR2 SNEGSKA (reference sequence). V gave up 6 bases and J gave up 6 bases, with 10 bases separating them. The length of the CDR3 is 11 residues. The CDR3 DNA sequence: TGCAGTGCGAGTCCGGGGGATACGCAGTATTTT. This gives the protein CSASPGDTQYF.

The chain couples TRBV7-9 to TRBJ2-2, with D maybe TRBD1 (5 bases). V was cut by 5 bases and J by 2 bases, with 15 bases left in between. Germline loops: CDR1 SEHNR, CDR2 FQNEAQ (reference sequence). The CDR3 has 16 amino acids. CDR3 DNA sequence: TGTGCCAGCAGCCGATTGGGGCAGCTTAACACCGGGGAGCTGTTTTTT. Translating it yields CASSRLGQLNTGELFF.

This chain joins TRBV27 and TRBJ1-6; D is unresolved. V gave up 3 bases and J gave up 7 bases, with 7 bases separating them. This CDR3 region has 13 residues. The germline V gene has CDR1 MNHEY and CDR2 SMNVEV (reference sequence). Written as DNA, the CDR3 is TGTGCCAGCAGTTTGAGGACCAATTCACCCCTCCACTTT. Its translation is CASSLRTNSPLHF.

The rearrangement links TRBV6-1 to TRBJ1-1; D remains ambiguous. Per the germline V gene, CDR1 is MNHNS and CDR2 is SASEGT. With 6 bases removed from V and 4 bases from J, the gap between germline ends came to 18 bases. This CDR3 has 15 amino acids. The CDR3 sequence is CASRSRTHQSTEAFF. DNA for the CDR3: TGTGCCAGCAGGTCCCGGACTCACCAAAGCACTGAAGCTTTCTTT.

V is TRBV19 and J is TRBJ2-1, with D unclear. The CDR3 has 16 amino acids. Trimming removed 3 bases at V and 4 bases at J, with 16 bases between. Germline-derived CDR1 and CDR2 are LNHDA and SQIVND (reference sequence). The CDR3 nucleotides are TGTGCCAGTAGTATGACTGGCAGTCCCTCATACAATGAGCAGTTCTTC. Amino acid sequence: CASSMTGSPSYNEQFF.

This clone was picked up one time. The V call is TRBV28, the J call TRBJ1-2, with TRBD1 matching 7 bases. Germline CDR1 MDHEN, CDR2 SYDVKM. The CDR3 totals 13 residues. V trimming: 8 bases; J trimming: 1 base; junction bases outside the gene matches: 4. The CDR3 loop is CASRDSNNYGYTF. Here the CDR3 DNA reads TGTGCCAGCCGGGACAGCAATAACTATGGCTACACCTTC.

The chain links TRBV4-1 to TRBJ2-5; 7 bases agree with TRBD2. Trimming took 2 bases from V and 0 from J; bases not matched to a gene: 9. The CDR3 spans 17 residues. CDR1 is MGHRA, CDR2 YSYEKL, per germline. The CDR3 protein is CASSQHGEGRDQETQYF. As DNA, the CDR3 is TGCGCCAGCAGCCAACATGGCGAGGGGAGGGACCAAGAGACCCAGTACTTC.

The V and J genes are TRBV7-8 and TRBJ2-2; unclear D gene. The germline V and J ends were trimmed by 3 bases and 3 bases, with 8 bases remaining between them. The CDR3 is 14 residues long. Germline V gene sequence: CDR1 SGHVS, CDR2 FQNEAQ. The DNA of the CDR3 is TGTGCCAGCAGCTTCGGTGGGGACACCGGGGAGCTGTTTTTT. The encoded protein is CASSFGGDTGELFF.

The rearrangement uses TRBV7-9 and TRBJ2-1, with 8 bases that match TRBD2. The ends lost 4 bases at V and 13 bases at J; junction bases unmatched: 9. Germline V gene sequence: CDR1 SEHNR, CDR2 FQNEAQ (reference sequence). This CDR3 has 13 residues. CDR3 bases: TGTGCCAGCAGCTCGGAGGCGGGGGGATCCCAGTTCTTC. Amino acids: CASSSEAGGSQFF.